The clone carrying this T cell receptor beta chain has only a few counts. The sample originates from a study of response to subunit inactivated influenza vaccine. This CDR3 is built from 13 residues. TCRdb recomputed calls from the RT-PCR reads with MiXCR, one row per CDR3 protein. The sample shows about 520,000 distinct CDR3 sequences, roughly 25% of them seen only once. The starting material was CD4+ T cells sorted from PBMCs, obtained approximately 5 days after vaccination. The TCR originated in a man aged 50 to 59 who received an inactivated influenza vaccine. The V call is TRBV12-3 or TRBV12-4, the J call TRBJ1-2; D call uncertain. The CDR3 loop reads CARPAVAPFGYTF. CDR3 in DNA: TGTGCTCGGCCAGCAGTAGCCCCATTTGGCTACACCTTC.